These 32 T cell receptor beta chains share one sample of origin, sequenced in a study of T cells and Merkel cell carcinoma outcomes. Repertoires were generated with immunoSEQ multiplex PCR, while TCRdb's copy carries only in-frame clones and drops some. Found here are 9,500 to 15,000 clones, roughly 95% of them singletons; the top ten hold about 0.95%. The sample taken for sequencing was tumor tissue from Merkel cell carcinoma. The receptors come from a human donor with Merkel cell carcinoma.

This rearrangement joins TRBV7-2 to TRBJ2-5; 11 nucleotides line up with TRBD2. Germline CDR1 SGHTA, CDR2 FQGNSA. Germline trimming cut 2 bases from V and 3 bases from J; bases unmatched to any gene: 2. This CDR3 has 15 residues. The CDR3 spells CASSLRLAGKETQYF. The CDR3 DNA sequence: TGTGCCAGCAGCTTAAGACTAGCGGGGAAAGAGACCCAGTACTTC.

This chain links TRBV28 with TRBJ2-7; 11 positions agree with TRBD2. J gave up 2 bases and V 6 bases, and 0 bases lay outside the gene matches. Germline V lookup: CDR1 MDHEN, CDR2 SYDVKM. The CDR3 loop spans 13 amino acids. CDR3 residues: CASRLAGAYEQYF. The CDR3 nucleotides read TGTGCCAGCAGACTAGCGGGAGCCTACGAGCAGTACTTC.

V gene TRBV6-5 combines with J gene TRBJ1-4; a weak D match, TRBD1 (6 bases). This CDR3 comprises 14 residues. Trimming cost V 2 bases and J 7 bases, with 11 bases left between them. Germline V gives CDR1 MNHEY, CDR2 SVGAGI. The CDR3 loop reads CASSYRGIGEKLFF. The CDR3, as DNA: TGTGCCAGCAGTTACAGGGGGATTGGTGAAAAACTGTTTTTT.

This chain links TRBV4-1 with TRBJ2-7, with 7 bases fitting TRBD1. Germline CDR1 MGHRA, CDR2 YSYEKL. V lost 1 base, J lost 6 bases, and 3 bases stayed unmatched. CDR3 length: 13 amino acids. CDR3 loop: CASSQVPGGEQYF. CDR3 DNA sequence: TGCGCCAGCAGCCAAGTCCCAGGGGGCGAGCAGTACTTC.

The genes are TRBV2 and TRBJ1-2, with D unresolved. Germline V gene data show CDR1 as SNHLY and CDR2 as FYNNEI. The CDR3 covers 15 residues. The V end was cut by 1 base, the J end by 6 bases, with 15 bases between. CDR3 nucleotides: TGTGCCAGCAGTGAAGTGTCTCCTGGAAGGCATGGCTACACCTTC. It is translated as CASSEVSPGRHGYTF.

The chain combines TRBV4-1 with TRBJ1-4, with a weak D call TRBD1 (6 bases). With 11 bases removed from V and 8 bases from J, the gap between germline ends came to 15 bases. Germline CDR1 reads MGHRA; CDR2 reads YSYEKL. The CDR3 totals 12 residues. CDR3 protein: CAAGTGREKLFF. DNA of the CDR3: TGCGCCGCGGGCACAGGGCGCGAAAAACTGTTTTTT.

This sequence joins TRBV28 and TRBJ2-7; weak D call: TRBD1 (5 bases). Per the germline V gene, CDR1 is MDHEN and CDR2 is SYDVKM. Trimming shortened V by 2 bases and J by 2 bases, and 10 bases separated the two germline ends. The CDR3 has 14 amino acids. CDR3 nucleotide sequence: TGTGCCAGCAGTTTACGACAGTCTACCTACGAGCAGTACTTC. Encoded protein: CASSLRQSTYEQYF.

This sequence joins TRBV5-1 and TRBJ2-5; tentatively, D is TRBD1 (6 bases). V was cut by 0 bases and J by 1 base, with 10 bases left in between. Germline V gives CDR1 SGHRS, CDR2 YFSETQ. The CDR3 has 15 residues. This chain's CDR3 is CASSLGTGLQETQYF. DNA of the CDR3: TGCGCCAGCAGCTTGGGTACAGGGCTCCAAGAGACCCAGTACTTC.

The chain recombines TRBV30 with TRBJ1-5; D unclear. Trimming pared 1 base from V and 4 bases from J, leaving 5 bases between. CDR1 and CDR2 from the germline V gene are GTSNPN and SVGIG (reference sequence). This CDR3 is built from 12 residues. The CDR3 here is CAWSGVNQPQHF. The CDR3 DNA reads TGTGCCTGGAGTGGGGTGAATCAGCCCCAGCATTTT.

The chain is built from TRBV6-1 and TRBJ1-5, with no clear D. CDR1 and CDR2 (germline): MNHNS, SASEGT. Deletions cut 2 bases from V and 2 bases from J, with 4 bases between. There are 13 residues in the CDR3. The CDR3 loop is CASSELGNQPQHF. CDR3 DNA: TGTGCCAGCAGTGAACTGGGCAATCAGCCCCAGCATTTT.

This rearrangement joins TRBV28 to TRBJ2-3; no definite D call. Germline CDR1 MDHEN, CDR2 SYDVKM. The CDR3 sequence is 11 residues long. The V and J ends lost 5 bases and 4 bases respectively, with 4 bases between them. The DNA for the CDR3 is TGTGCCAGCAGTCTCCCAGATACGCAGTATTTT. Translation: CASSLPDTQYF. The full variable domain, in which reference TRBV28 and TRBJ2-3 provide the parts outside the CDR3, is DVKVTQSSRYLVKRTGEKVFLECVQDMDHENMFWYRQDPGLGLRLIYFSYDVKMKEKGDIPEGYSVSREKKERFSLILESASTNQTSMYLCASSLPDTQYFGPGTRLTVL.

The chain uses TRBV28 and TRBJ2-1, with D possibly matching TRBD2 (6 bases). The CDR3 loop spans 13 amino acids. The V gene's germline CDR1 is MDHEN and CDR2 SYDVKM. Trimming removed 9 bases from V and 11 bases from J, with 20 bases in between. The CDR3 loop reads CASSLARPSKQFF. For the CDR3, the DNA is TGTGCCAGTAGCCTAGCGAGACCTTCGAAGCAGTTCTTC.

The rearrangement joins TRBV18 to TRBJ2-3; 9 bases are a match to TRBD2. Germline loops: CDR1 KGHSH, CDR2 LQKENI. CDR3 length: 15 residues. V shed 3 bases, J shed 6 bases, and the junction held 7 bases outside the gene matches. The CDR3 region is CASSPGLAGLDTQYF. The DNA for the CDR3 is TGTGCCAGCTCACCGGGGCTAGCGGGACTGGATACGCAGTATTTT.

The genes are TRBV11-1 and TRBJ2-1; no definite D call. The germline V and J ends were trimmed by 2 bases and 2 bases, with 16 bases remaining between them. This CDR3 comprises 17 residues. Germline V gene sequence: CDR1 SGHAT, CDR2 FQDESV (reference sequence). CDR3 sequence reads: CASSLSHRATAYNEQFF. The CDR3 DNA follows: TGTGCCAGCAGCTTATCTCATCGAGCTACCGCCTACAATGAGCAGTTCTTC.

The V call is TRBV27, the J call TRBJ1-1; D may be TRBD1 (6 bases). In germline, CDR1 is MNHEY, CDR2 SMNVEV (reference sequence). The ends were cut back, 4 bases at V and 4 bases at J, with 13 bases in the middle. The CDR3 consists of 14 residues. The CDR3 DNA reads TGTGCCAGCAGTTGGGACAAAGGGGTCACTGAAGCTTTCTTT. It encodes CASSWDKGVTEAFF.

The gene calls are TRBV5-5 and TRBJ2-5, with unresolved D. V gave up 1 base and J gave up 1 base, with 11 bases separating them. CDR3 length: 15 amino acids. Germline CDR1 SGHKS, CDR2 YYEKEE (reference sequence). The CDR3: CASSLLGGRQETQYF. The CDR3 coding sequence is TGTGCCAGCAGCTTGTTGGGCGGTCGCCAAGAGACCCAGTACTTC.

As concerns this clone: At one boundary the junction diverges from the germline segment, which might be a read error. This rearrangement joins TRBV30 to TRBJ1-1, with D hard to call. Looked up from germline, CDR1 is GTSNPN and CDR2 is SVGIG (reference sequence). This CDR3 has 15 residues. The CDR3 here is CAWTWMERGGTKAFF. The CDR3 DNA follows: TGTGCCTGGACGTGGATGGAGCGCGGAGGCACTAAAGCTTTCTTT.

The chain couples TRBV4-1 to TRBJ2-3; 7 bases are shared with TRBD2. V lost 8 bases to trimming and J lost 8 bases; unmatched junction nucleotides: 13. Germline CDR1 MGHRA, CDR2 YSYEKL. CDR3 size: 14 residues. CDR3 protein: CASGLEAYSPTQYF. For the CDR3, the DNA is TGCGCCAGCGGACTAGAAGCCTATTCCCCTACGCAGTATTTT.

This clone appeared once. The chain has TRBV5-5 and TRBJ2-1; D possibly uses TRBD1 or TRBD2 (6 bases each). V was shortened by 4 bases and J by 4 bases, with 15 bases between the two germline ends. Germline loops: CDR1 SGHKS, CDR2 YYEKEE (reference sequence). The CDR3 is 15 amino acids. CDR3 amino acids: CASSPWGDIYNEQFF. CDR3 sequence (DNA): TGTGCCAGCAGCCCGTGGGGGGACATATACAATGAGCAGTTCTTC.

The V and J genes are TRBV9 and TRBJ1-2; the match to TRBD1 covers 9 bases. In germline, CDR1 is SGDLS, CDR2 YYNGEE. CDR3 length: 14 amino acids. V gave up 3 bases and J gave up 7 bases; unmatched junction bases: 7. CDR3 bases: TGTGCCAGCAGCGGGGGACAGGGTCTCTCTGGCTACACCTTC. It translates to CASSGGQGLSGYTF.

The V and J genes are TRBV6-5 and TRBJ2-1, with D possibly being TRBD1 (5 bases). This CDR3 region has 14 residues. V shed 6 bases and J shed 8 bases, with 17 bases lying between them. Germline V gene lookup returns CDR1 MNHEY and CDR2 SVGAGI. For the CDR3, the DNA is TGTGCCAGCAGAGAAGGGGTCGGTGTCGATGAGCAGTTCTTC. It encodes CASREGVGVDEQFF.

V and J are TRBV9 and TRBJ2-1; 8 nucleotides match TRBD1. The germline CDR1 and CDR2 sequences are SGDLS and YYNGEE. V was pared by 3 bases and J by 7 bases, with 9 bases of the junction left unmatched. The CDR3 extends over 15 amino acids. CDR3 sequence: CASSDPGQARNEQFF. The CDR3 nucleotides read TGTGCCAGCAGCGACCCGGGACAGGCCAGAAATGAGCAGTTCTTC.

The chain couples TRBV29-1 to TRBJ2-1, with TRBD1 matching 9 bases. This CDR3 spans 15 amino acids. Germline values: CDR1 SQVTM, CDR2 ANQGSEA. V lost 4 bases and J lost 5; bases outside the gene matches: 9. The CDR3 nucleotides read TGCAGCGTTGGCCCGGGACAGGGTCTAAACAATGAGCAGTTCTTC. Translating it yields CSVGPGQGLNNEQFF.

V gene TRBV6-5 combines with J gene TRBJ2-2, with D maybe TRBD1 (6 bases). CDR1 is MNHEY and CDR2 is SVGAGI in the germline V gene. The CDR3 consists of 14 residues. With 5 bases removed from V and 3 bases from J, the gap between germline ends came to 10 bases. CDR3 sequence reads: CASSRDRYTGELFF. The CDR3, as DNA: TGTGCCAGCAGTCGCGACAGGTACACCGGGGAGCTGTTTTTT.

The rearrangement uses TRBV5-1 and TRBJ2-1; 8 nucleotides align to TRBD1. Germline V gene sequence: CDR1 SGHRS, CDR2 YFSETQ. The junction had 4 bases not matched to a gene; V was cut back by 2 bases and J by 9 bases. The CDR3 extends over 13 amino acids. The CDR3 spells CASSLMGQVEQFF. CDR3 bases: TGCGCCAGCAGCTTAATGGGACAGGTTGAGCAGTTCTTC.

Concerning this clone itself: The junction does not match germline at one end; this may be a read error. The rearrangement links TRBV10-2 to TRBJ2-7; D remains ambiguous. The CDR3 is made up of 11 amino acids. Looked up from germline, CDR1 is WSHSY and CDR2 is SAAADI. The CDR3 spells CASRDSYKQYF. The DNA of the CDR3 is TGCGCCAGCAGAGACTCCTACAAGCAGTACTTC.

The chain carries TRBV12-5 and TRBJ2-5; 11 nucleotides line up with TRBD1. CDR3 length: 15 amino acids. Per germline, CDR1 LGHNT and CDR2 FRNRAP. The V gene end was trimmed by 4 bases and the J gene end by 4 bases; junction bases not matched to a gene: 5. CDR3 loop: CASGWGDRGGETQYF. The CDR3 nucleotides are TGTGCTAGTGGTTGGGGGGACAGGGGGGGAGAGACCCAGTACTTC.

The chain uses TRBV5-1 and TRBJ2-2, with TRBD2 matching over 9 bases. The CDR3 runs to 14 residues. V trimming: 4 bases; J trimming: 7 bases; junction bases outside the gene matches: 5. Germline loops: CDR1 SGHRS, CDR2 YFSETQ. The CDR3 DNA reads TGCGCCAGCAGCGGGACTAGCAGGAGCGGGGAGCTGTTTTTT. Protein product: CASSGTSRSGELFF.

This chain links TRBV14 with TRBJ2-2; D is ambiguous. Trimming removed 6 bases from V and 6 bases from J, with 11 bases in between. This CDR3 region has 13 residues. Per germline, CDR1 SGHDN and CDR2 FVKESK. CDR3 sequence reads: CASRLQEAGELFF. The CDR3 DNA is TGTGCCAGCAGACTACAAGAAGCCGGGGAGCTGTTTTTT.

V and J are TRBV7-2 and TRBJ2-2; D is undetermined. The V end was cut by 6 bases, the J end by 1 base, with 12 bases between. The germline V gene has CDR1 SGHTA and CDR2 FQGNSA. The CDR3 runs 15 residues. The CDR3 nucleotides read TGTGCCAGCAGGCCCGGCCGCCAGAACACCGGGGAGCTGTTTTTT. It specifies CASRPGRQNTGELFF.

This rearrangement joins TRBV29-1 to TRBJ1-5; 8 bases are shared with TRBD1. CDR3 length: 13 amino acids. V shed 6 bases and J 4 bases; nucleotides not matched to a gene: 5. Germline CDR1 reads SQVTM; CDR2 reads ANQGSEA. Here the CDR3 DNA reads TGCAGCGTAGGACAGGGTGGGAATCAGCCCCAGCATTTT. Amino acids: CSVGQGGNQPQHF.

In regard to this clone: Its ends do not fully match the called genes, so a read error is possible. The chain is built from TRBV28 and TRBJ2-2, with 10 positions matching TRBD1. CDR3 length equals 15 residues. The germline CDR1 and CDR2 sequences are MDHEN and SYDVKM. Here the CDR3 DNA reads TGTGCCAGCAGGACAGGGGGCAAGGGCACCGGGGAACTGTTTTTT. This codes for CASRTGGKGTGELFF.